This T cell receptor beta chain was recorded in a study of monozygotic twins with cystic fibrosis. Clones were sequenced by immunoSEQ multiplex PCR, and TCRdb holds only the in-frame ones, with some missing. The sample lists tens of thousands of clones, about 93% occurring once. Broader study findings: Low clonality (median roughly 0.01) suggested a mostly naive repertoire. Co-twins had the most similar V usage for 13 of 16 pairs, J for 8.

Concerning this clone: No antigen is known for it.

This TCR derives from a boy aged 2 to 10 with cystic fibrosis. Source material: blood.

The CDR3 nucleotides are TGCGCCAGCAGCTTGGGGCAGGGGATCACTGAAGCTTTCTTT. Amino acid sequence: CASSLGQGITEAFF. The rearrangement uses TRBV5-1 and TRBJ1-1, with D perhaps TRBD1 (6 bases). V was cut by 0 bases and J by 4 bases, with 10 bases left in between. The CDR3 is 14 residues long. Germline CDR1 SGHRS, CDR2 YFSETQ.